The clone carrying this T cell receptor beta chain was counted between two and nine times. The antigen is unknown. The data originate from a study of identical twins. In TCRdb, the 5' RACE reads were re-called with MiXCR into one record per CDR3 protein. Of about 240,000 distinct CDR3 sequences in the sample, more than 9.5% were seen once. Study-level findings and limits: Models predicted too little out-of-frame TCR alpha sharing in monozygotic twins. Cord blood beta clonotypes present at high abundance carried fewer insertions; no such pattern appeared in memory repertoires.

The CDR3 totals 16 residues. The V gene lost 3 bases and the J gene lost 1 base, with 14 bases spanning the gap. Germline V gene sequence: CDR1 LNHDA, CDR2 SQIVND (reference sequence). Separately, the same data were catalogued under a study of yellow fever vaccine responses in identical twins.

The receptor comes from a woman between 18 and 29 years old in good health. This chain links TRBV19 with TRBJ2-3; D is uncertain. Sequenced material: memory (CD45RO+) T cells sorted from blood. This CDR3 is CASSINQRARTDTQYF. CDR3 sequence (DNA): TGTGCCAGTAGTATCAATCAAAGGGCTCGCACAGATACGCAGTATTTT.